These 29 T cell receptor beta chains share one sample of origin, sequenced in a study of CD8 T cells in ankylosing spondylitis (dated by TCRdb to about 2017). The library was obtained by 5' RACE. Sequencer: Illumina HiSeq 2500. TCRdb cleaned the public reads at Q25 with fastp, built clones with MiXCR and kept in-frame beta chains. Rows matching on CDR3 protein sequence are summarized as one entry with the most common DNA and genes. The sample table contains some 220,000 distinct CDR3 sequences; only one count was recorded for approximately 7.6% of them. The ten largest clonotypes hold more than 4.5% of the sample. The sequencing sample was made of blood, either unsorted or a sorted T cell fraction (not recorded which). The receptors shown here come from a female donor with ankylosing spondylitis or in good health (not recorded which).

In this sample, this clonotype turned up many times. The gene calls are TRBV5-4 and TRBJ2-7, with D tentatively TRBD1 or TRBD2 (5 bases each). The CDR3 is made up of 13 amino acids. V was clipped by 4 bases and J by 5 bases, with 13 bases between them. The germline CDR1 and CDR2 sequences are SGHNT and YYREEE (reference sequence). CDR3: CASSGDVPNEQYF. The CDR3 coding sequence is TGTGCCAGCAGCGGGGACGTTCCGAACGAGCAGTACTTC.

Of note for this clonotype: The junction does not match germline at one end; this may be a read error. The CDR3 protein is CSASFLGSGANVLAF. The CDR3 DNA reads TGCAGTGCTAGTTTCCTCGGATCTGGGGCCAACGTCCTGGCTTTC. V usage is TRBV20-1 and J usage is TRBJ2-6; TRBD1 is a possible D gene (5 bases). This CDR3 spans 15 amino acids. CDR1 is DFQATT and CDR2 is SNEGSKA in the germline V gene (reference sequence).

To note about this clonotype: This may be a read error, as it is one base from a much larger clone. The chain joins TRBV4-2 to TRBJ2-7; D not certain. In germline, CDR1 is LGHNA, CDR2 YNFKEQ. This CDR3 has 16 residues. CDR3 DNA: TGTGCCAGCAGCCAAAGGGCCAGTCTATCCTCCTACCAGCAGTACTTC. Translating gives CASSQRASLSSYQQYF.

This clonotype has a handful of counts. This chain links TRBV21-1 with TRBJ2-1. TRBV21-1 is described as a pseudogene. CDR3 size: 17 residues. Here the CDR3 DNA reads TGTGCCAGCAGCGCCTTCTTAGAAGAGGCTTCTTACAATGAGCAGTTCTTC. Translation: CASSAFLEEASYNEQFF.

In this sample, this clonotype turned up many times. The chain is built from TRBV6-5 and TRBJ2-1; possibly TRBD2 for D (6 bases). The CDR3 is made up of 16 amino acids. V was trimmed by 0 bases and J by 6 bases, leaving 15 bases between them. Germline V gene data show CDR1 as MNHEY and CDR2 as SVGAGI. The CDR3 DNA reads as TGTGCCAGCAGTTACTCGACGGGAGTCGGTTTCAATGAGCAGTTCTTC. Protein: CASSYSTGVGFNEQFF.

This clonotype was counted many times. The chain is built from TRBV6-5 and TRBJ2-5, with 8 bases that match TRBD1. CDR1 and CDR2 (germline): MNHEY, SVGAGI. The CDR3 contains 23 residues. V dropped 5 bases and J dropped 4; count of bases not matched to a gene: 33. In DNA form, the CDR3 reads TGTGCCAGCAGTCCACTCTCCGAGGGATGGGTCCCCTCACGACAGGGGATGGGAGAGACCCAGTACTTC. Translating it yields CASSPLSEGWVPSRQGMGETQYF.

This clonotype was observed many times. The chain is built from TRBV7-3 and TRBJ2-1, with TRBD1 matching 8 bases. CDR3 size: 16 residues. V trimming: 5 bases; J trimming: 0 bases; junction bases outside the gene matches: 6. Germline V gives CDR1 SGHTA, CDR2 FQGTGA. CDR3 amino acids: CASSLDRVSSYNEQFF. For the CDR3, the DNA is TGTGCCAGCAGCCTGGACAGGGTGAGCTCCTACAATGAGCAGTTCTTC.

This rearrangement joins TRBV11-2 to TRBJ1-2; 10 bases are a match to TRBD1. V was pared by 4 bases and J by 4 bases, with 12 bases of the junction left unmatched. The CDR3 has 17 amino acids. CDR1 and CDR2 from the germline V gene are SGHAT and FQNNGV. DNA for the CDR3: TGTGCCAGCAGCTCCCGAGGAGGGACAGGGGTTTCCTATGGCTACACCTTC. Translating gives CASSSRGGTGVSYGYTF.

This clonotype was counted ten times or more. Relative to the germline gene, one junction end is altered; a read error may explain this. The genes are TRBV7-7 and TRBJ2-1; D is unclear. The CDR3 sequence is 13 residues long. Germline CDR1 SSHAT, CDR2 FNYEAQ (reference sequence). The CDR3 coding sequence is TGTGCTAGCAGCTTAAAGGTGGGCAATGAGCAGTTCTTC. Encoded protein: CASSLKVGNEQFF.

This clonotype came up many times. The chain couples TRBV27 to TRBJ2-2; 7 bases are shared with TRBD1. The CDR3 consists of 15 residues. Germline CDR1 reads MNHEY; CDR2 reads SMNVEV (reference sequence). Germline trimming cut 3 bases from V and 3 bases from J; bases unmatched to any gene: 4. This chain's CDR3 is CASSLGRGYTGELFF. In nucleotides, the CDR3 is TGTGCCAGCAGTTTGGGCAGGGGGTACACCGGGGAGCTGTTTTTT.

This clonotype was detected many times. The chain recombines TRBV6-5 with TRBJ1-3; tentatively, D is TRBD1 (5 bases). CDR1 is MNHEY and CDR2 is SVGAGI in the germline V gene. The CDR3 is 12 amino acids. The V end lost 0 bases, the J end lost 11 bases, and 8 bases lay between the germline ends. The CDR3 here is CASSYSRGPIYF. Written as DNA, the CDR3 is TGTGCCAGCAGTTACTCGAGGGGACCCATATATTTT.

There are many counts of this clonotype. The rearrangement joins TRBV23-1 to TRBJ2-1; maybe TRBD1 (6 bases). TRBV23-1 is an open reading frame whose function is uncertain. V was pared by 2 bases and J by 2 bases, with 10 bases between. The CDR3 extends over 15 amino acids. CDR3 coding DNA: TGCGCCAGCAGTCAAAAACAGGGCACCTACAATGAGCAGTTCTTC. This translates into CASSQKQGTYNEQFF.

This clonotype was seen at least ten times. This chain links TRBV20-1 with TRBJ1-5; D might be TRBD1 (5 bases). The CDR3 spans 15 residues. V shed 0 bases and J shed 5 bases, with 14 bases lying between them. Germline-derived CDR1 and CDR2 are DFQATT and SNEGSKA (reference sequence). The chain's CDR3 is CSARDNGPGHQPQHF. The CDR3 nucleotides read TGCAGTGCTAGAGATAACGGGCCAGGGCATCAGCCCCAGCATTTT.

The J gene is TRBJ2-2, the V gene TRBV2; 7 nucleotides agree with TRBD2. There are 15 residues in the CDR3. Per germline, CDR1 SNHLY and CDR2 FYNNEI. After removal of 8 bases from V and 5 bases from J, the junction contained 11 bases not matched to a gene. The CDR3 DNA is TGTGCCAGCCGCCTAGCGGATCTCGGTACCGGGGAGCTGTTTTTT. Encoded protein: CASRLADLGTGELFF.

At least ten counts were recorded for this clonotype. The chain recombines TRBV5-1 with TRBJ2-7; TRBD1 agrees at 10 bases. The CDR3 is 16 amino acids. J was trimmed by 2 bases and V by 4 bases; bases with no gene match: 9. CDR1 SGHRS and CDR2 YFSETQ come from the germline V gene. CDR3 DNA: TGCGCCAGCAGCAAACCTTCCGGGACAGGGGCCTACGAGCAGTACTTC. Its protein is CASSKPSGTGAYEQYF.

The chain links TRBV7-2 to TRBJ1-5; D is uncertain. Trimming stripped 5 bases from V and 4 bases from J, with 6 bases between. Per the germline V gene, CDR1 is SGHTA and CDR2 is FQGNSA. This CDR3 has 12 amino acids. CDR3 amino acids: CASSRQNQPQHF. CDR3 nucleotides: TGTGCCAGCAGCCGCCAGAATCAGCCCCAGCATTTT.

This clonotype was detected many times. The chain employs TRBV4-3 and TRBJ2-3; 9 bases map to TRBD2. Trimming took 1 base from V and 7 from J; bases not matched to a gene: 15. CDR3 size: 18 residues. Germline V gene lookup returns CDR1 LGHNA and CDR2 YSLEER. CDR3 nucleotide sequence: TGCGCCAGCAGCCAAGGGCGGGGACTAGCCGTTGTATCGAATACGCAGTATTTT. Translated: CASSQGRGLAVVSNTQYF.

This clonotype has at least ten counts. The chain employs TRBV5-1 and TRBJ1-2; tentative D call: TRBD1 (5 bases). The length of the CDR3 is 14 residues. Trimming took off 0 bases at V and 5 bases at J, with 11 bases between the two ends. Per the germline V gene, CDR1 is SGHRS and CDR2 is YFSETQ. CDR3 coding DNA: TGCGCCAGCAGCTTGGATAATGGGGGTTATGGCTACACCTTC. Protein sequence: CASSLDNGGYGYTF.

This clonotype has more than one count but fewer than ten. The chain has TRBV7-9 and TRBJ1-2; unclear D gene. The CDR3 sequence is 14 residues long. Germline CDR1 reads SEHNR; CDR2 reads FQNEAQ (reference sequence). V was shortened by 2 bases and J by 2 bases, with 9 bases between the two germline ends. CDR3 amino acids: CASSLTGLNYGYTF. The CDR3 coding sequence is TGTGCCAGCAGCTTAACTGGACTCAACTATGGCTACACCTTC.

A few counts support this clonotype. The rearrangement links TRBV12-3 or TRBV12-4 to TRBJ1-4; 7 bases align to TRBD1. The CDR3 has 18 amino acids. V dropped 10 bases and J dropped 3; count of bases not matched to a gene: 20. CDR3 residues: CAISLSLNEGGPNEKLFF. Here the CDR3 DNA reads TGTGCCATCAGCCTCAGTTTGAATGAAGGGGGCCCTAATGAAAAACTGTTTTTT.

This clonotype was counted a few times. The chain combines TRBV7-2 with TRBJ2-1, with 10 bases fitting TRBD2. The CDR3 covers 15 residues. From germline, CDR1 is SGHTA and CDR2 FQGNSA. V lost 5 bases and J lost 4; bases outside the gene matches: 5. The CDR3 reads CASSLGTSEYNEQFF. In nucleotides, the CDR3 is TGTGCCAGCAGCCTTGGGACTAGCGAGTACAATGAGCAGTTCTTC.

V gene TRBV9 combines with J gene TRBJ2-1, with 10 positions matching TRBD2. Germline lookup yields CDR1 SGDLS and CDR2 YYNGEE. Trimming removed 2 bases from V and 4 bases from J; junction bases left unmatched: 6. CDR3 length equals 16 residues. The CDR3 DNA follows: TGTGCCAGCAGCGTGGAACTAGCGGGAACTTACAATGAGCAGTTCTTC. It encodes CASSVELAGTYNEQFF. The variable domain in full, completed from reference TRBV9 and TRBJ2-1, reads DSGVTQTPKHLITATGQRVTLRCSPRSGDLSVYWYQQSLDQGLQFLIQYYNGEERAKGNILERFSAQQFPDLHSELNLSSLELGDSALYFCASSVELAGTYNEQFFGPGTRLTVL.

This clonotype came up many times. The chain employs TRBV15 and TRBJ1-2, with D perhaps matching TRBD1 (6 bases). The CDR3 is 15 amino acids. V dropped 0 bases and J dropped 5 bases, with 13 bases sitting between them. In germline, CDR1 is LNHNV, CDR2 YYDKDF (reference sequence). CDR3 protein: CATSREVRGNYGYTF. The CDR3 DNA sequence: TGTGCCACCAGCAGAGAGGTCAGGGGAAATTATGGCTACACCTTC.

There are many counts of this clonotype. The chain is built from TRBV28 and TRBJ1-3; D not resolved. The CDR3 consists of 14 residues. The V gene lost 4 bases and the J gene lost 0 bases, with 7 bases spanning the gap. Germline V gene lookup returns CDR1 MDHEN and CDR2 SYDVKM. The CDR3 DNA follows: TGTGCCAGCAGTTCCGTGAGCTCTGGAAACACCATATATTTT. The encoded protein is CASSSVSSGNTIYF.

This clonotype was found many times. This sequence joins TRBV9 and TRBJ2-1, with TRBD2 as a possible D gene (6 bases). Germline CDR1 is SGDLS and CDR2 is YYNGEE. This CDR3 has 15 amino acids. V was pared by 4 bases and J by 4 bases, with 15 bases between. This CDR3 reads CASSSRVGGYNEQFF. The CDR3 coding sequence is TGTGCCAGCAGCTCTCGAGTGGGGGGATACAATGAGCAGTTCTTC.

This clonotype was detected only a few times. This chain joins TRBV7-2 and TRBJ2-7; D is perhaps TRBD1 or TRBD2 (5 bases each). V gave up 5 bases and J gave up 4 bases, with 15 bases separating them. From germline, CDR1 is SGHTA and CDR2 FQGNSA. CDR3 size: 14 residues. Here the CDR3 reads CASSPGRLGYEQYF. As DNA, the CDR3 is TGTGCCAGCAGCCCGGGACGGCTAGGGTACGAGCAGTACTTC.

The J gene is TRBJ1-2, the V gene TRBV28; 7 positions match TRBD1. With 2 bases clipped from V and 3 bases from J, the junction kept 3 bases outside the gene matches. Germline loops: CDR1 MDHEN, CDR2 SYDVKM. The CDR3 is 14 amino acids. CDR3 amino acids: CASSLQQGYYGYTF. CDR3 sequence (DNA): TGTGCCAGCAGTTTACAACAGGGGTACTATGGCTACACCTTC.

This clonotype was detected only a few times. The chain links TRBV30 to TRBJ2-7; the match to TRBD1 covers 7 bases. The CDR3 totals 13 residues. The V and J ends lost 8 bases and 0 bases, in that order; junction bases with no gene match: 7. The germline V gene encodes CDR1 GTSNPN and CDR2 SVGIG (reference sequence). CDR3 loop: CAQKGASSYEQYF. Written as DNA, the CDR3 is TGTGCCCAAAAGGGGGCTAGCTCCTACGAGCAGTACTTC.

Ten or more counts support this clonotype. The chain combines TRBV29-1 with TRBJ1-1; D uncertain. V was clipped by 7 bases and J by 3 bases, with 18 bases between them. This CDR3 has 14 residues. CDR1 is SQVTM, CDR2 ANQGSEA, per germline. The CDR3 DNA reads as TGCAGCGCCCAATCATTGGGGTGGGACACTGAAGCTTTCTTT. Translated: CSAQSLGWDTEAFF. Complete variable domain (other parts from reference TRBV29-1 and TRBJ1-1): SAVISQKPSRDICQRGTSLTIQCQVDSQVTMMFWYRQQPGQSLTLIATANQGSEATYESGFVIDKFPISRPNLTFSTLTVSNMSPEDSSIYLCSAQSLGWDTEAFFGQGTRLTVV.